This T cell receptor (beta chain) was observed in a study of blood T cell repertoires in COVID-19. Study details: Whether acute or convalescent, the COVID-19 samples came from the United States, Italy and Spain. PBMCs, B-cell-depleted T cells, or T cells provided the cDNA or gDNA that made up the material.

Some clones are missing from TCRdb's copy, which holds only in-frame ones; the method was immunoSEQ multiplex PCR. The repertoire holds 150,000 to 200,000 clones, about 88% seen once, with approximately 2% in the top ten. Deletions cut 6 bases from V and 1 base from J, with 13 bases between. Germline V gives CDR1 SGHDT, CDR2 YYEEEE. The CDR3 extends over 14 amino acids. This clone showed up just once. The sample was peripheral blood. J is TRBJ1-1 and V is TRBV5-6, with D unclear. This TCR was recovered from a man aged 45-60 years who had recovered from COVID-19. Written as DNA, the CDR3 is TGTGCCAGCACGGTGATACTACCGAACACTGAAGCTTTCTTT. Its translation: CASTVILPNTEAFF.